This TCR beta chain was observed in a study of cytomegalovirus exposure and HLA in healthy donors. Study conclusions and caveats: About 87% or about 30% of the time was how often most TCR beta V segments were productive, according to an earlier analysis.

Germline CDR1 and CDR2: SGHDT and YYEEEE. CDR3 size: 17 residues. The V and J ends lost 4 bases and 5 bases respectively, with 24 bases between them. Of note for this clone: Its antigen is unidentified.

PCR involved 60 Vbeta and 13 Jbeta primers. Produced via immunoSEQ multiplex PCR; TCRdb's table is partial and in-frame only. The sample yields roughly 220,000 clones, more than 80% seen once. The gene calls are TRBV5-6 and TRBJ2-5, with a tentative D call TRBD1 (6 bases). The receptor's source is a man aged 30 to 39 in good health and CMV-seronegative. The sequencing sample was made of PBMCs. The CDR3 loop is CASSPRTHQGRRETQYF. DNA of the CDR3: TGTGCCAGCAGCCCGCGCACCCATCAGGGGCGCCGGGAGACCCAGTACTTC. The full variable domain, with the rest looked up from reference TRBV5-6 and TRBJ2-5, is DAGVTQSPTHLIKTRGQQVTLRCSPKSGHDTVSWYQQALGQGPQFIFQYYEEEERQRGNFPDRFSGHQFPNYSSELNVNALLLGDSALYLCASSPRTHQGRRETQYFGPGTRLLVL.